The source of this T cell receptor (beta chain) is a study of metastatic and nonmetastatic thyroid tumors. Study as a whole: Both malignant and benign thyroid patients supplied peripheral blood and tumor or nodule tissue samples, across which the repertoires of these patients were then compared. Study results and limitations: Significantly greater TCR beta diversity was reportedly found in malignant thyroid tumors than in benign nodules (in blood and tumor).

On this clone: Antigen: not known. This sample also contains other DNA sequences that code for the same CDR3.

CDR3 size: 13 residues. V was pared by 6 bases and J by 2 bases, with 10 bases between. Germline V gene sequence: CDR1 SGHNT, CDR2 YENEEA. Ahead of thyroid surgery, no patient had received treatment of any kind. Per the authors' pipeline: The distant-metastasis classifier for papillary thyroid cancer was built from CDR3 differences across clinicopathological groups. MiXCR reprocessed the PCR reads for TCRdb. These V and J calls derive from TCRdb rather than the authors' analysis. The table has over 50,000 clones, 25% to 35% seen once. The source of this sequence is a female donor with papillary thyroid cancer or a benign thyroid nodule (not recorded which). Some clones in this sample may be carry-over from other donors' samples. The chain links TRBV11-3 to TRBJ1-2, with D tentatively TRBD1 (5 bases). Sequencing used blood. The CDR3 DNA reads as TGTGCCAGCAGTCCCGACAGAAACTATGGCTACACCTTC. This translates into CASSPDRNYGYTF.